One and the same sample provided the 3 T cell receptor beta chains below, sequenced in a study of blood T cell repertoires in COVID-19. Some clones are missing from TCRdb's copy, which holds only in-frame ones; the method was immunoSEQ multiplex PCR. This table has over 200,000 clones, around 85% appearing once. The specimen sequenced was PBMCs or T cells enriched from blood (not recorded which). These receptors came from a man aged 35-49 years who had recovered from COVID-19.

The rearrangement uses TRBV30 and TRBJ2-3, with no clear D. This CDR3 has 14 amino acids. Trimming pared 0 bases from V and 3 bases from J, leaving 10 bases between. CDR1 is GTSNPN and CDR2 is SVGIG in the germline V gene (reference sequence). This CDR3 reads CAWSVQDSTDTQYF. The CDR3 coding sequence is TGTGCCTGGAGTGTGCAGGATTCTACAGATACGCAGTATTTT. The variable domain in full, completed from reference TRBV30 and TRBJ2-3, reads SQTIHQWPATLVQPVGSPLSLECTVEGTSNPNLYWYRQAAGRGLQLLFYSVGIGQISSEVPQNLSASRPQDRQFILSSKKLLLSDSGFYLCAWSVQDSTDTQYFGPGTRLTVL.

The chain is built from TRBV5-1 and TRBJ2-7; possible D gene TRBD2, 5 bases. Germline-derived CDR1 and CDR2 are SGHRS and YFSETQ. CDR3 length: 13 amino acids. V was pared by 2 bases and J by 7 bases, with 13 bases between. The CDR3 region is CASSLRTSGEQYF. The CDR3 nucleotides read TGCGCCAGCAGCTTACGGACCTCGGGGGAGCAGTACTTC. Full variable domain (outside the CDR3, taken from reference TRBV5-1 and TRBJ2-7): KAGVTQTPRYLIKTRGQQVTLSCSPISGHRSVSWYQQTPGQGLQFLFEYFSETQRNKGNFPGRFSGRQFSNSRSEMNVSTLELGDSALYLCASSLRTSGEQYFGPGTRLTVT.

In this sample, this clone turned up a few times. The chain combines TRBV6-2 or TRBV6-3 with TRBJ2-7, with 7 nucleotides matching TRBD1. J gave up 11 bases and V 0 bases, and 10 bases lay outside the gene matches. The CDR3 length is 14 residues. Germline CDR1 and CDR2: MNHEY and SVGEGT. CDR3 residues: CASSYSSINRGEYF. CDR3 bases: TGTGCCAGCAGTTACTCGTCGATAAACAGGGGAGAGTACTTC.